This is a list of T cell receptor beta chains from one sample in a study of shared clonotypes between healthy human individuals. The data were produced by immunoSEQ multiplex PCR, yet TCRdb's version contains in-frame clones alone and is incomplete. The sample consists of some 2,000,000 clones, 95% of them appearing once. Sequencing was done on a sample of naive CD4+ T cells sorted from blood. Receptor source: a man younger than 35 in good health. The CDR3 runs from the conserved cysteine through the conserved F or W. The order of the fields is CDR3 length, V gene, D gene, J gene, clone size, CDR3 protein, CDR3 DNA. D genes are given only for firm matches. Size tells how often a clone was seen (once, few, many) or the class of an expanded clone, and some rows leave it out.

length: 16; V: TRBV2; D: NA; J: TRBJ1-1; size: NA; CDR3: CASSELGEHMNTEAFF; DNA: TGTGCCAGCAGTGAATTGGGGGAACATATGAACACTGAAGCTTTCTTT
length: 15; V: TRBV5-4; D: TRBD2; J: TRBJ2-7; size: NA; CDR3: CASSLGRLAAYEQYF; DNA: TGTGCCAGCAGCTTGGGGAGGCTAGCGGCCTACGAGCAGTACTTC
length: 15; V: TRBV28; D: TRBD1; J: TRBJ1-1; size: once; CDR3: CASSELGQPNTEAFF; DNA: TGTGCCAGCAGTGAACTGGGACAGCCGAACACTGAAGCTTTCTTT
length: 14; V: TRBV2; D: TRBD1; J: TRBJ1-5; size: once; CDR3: CASGGGGLNQPQHF; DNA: TGTGCCAGCGGAGGGGGCGGACTCAATCAGCCCCAGCATTTT
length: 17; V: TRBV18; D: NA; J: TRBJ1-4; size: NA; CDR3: CASSPIMVGTTNEKLFF; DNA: TGTGCCAGCTCACCAATAATGGTGGGGACCACTAATGAAAAACTGTTTTTT
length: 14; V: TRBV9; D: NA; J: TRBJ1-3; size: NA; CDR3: CASGSQGSGNTIYF; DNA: TGTGCCAGCGGATCTCAGGGTTCTGGAAACACCATATATTTT
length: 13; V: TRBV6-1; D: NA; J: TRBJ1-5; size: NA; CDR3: CASTIHSNQPQHF; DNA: TGTGCCAGTACCATACACAGCAATCAGCCCCAGCATTTT
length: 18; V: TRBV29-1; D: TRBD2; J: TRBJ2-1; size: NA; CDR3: CSVVSGPASGGWSNEQFF; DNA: TGCAGCGTTGTTAGTGGACCCGCTAGCGGGGGTTGGAGCAATGAGCAGTTCTTC
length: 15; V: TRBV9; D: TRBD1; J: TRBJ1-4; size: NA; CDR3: CASSSRTGVDEKLFF; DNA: TGTGCCAGCAGCTCCCGGACAGGGGTTGATGAAAAACTGTTTTTT
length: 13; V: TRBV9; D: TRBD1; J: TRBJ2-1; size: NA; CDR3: CASSTRDSNEQFF; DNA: TGTGCCAGCAGCACGAGGGACAGCAATGAGCAGTTCTTC
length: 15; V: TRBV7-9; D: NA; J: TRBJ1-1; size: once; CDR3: CASSSVTPKNTEAFF; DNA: TGTGCCAGCAGCTCCGTTACGCCTAAAAACACTGAAGCTTTCTTT
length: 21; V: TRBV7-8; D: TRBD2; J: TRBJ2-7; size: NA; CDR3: CASSQRAQTSGTRRSSYEQYF; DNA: TGTGCCAGCAGCCAGAGGGCCCAGACTAGCGGGACCCGAAGAAGCTCCTACGAGCAGTACTTC
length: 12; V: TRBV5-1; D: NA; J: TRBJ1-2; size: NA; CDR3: CASSPGQQGYTF; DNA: TGCGCCAGCAGCCCTGGACAGCAAGGCTACACCTTC
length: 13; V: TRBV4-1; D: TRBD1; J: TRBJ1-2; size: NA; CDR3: CARLGWTGEGYTF; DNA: TGCGCCAGATTGGGGTGGACAGGGGAAGGCTACACCTTC
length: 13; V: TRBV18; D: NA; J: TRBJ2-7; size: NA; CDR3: CASSPGVRYEQYF; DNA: TGTGCCAGCTCACCTGGTGTTCGATACGAGCAGTACTTC
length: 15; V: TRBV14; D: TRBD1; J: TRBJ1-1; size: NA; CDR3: CASSRIQGRLTEAFF; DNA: TGTGCCAGCAGCCGGATACAGGGGAGACTGACTGAAGCTTTCTTT
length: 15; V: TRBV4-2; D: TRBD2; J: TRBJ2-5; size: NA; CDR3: CASSQVAGEYETQYF; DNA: TGTGCCAGCAGCCAAGTCGCGGGGGAATATGAGACCCAGTACTTC
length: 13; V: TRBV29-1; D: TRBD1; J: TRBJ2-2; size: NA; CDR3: CSVGTGNPGELFF; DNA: TGCAGCGTCGGGACAGGGAACCCCGGGGAGCTGTTTTTT
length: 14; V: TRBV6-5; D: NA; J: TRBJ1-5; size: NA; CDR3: CASSWGPSNQPQHF; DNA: TGTGCCAGCAGTTGGGGTCCCAGCAATCAGCCCCAGCATTTT
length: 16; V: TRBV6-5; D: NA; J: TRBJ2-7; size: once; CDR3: CASSYSTAGASYEQYF; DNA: TGTGCCAGCAGTTACTCGACCGCAGGGGCGTCCTACGAGCAGTACTTC
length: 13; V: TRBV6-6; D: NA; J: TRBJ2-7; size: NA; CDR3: CASSFPGPYEQYF; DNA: TGTGCCAGCAGTTTCCCGGGACCGTACGAGCAGTACTTC
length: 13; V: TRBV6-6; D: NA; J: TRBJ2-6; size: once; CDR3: CASSYSTGSVLTF; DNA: TGTGCCAGCAGTTACTCCACAGGCAGCGTCCTGACTTTC
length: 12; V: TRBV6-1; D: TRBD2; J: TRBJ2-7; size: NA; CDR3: CATPREGYEQYF; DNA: TGTGCCACACCAAGGGAGGGCTACGAGCAGTACTTC
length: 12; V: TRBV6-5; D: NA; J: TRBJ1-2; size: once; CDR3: CASSYSRGGYTF; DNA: TGTGCCAGCAGTTACTCCCGCGGGGGCTACACCTTC
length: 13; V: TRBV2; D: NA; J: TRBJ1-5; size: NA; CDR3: CASSGRIYQPQHF; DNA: TGTGCCAGCAGCGGACGGATCTATCAGCCCCAGCATTTT
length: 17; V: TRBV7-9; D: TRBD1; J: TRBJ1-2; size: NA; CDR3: CASSSHLGQGSNYGYTF; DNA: TGTGCCAGCAGCTCACATTTGGGACAGGGGAGTAACTATGGCTACACCTTC
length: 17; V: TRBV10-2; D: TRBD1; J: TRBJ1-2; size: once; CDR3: CASSDSGGQGAHYGYTF; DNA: TGCGCCAGCAGTGATAGTGGGGGACAGGGGGCCCACTATGGCTACACCTTC
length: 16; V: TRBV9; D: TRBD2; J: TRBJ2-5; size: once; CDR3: CASSPGGLAGQETQYF; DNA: TGTGCCAGCAGCCCCGGGGGACTAGCCGGCCAAGAGACCCAGTACTTC
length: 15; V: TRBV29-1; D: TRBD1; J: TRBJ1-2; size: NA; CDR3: CSVDMGQGTTYGYTF; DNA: TGCAGCGTTGACATGGGACAGGGGACAACCTATGGCTACACCTTC
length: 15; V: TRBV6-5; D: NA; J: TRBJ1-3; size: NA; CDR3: CASSQQRPSGNTIYF; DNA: TGTGCCAGCAGTCAACAGCGTCCCTCTGGAAACACCATATATTTT
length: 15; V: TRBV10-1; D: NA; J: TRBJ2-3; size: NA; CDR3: CASSVRLDGTDTQYF; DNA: TGCGCCAGCAGTGTGAGGCTAGATGGCACAGATACGCAGTATTTT
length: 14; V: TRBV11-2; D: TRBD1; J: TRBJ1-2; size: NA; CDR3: CASSVGTGVNGYTF; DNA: TGTGCCAGCAGCGTAGGGACAGGAGTTAATGGCTACACCTTC
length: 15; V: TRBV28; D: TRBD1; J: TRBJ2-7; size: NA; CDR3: CASSLKTGWTNEQYF; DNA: TGTGCCAGCAGTTTAAAGACAGGGTGGACCAACGAGCAGTACTTC
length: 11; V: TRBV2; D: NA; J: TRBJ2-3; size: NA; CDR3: CASLLRDTQYF; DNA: TGTGCCAGCCTTTTAAGGGATACGCAGTATTTT
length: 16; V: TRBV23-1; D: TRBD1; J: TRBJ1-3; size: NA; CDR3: CASSQPGQSSGNTIYF; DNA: TGCGCCAGCAGTCAACCGGGACAGAGCTCTGGAAACACCATATATTTT
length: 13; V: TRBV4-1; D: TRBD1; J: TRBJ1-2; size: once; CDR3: CASSQVQGASYTF; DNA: TGCGCCAGCAGCCAAGTGCAGGGGGCAAGCTACACCTTC
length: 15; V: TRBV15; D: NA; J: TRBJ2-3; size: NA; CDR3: CATSRDRGSLDTQYF; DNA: TGTGCCACCAGCAGAGATCGGGGGTCATTAGATACGCAGTATTTT
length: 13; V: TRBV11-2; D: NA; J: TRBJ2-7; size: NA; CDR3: CASREETGHRTYF; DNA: TGTGCCAGCAGGGAAGAGACGGGGCATCGGACGTACTTC
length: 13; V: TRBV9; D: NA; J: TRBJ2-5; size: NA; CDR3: CASSVLGTETQYF; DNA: TGTGCCAGCAGCGTACTCGGGACGGAGACCCAGTACTTC
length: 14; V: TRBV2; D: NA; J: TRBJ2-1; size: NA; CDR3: CASSAIRGYNEQFF; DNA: TGTGCCAGCAGTGCAATTAGGGGTTACAATGAGCAGTTCTTC
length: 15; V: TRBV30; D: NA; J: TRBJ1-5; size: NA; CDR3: CAWSVPRVGNQPQHF; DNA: TGTGCCTGGAGTGTACCCAGGGTAGGCAATCAGCCCCAGCATTTT